This T cell receptor beta chain is drawn from a study of shared T cell receptors in the human thymus (dated by TCRdb to about 2021). Looking at the study overall: The study examined how self-reactive, shared T-cell receptor alpha chains are generated in the human thymus.

This clone has only a few counts. Its specific antigen is unknown. No clone much larger than this one lies a single base away; base qualities are absent. According to the germline V gene, CDR1 reads SGHTA and CDR2 reads FQGTGA. From cysteine to phenylalanine, the CDR3 is 16 amino acids long. The only DNA kept is the CDR3, 48 bases in frame from the first base. V and J are trimmed by 5 bases and 2 bases, and the gene matches miss 12 bases of the junction. The library was obtained by the immunoSEQ multiplex PCR assay. Held by TCRdb, this immuneACCESS table contains in-frame sequences only and omits some clones. Under half of the omission traces to an unresolved V gene where checked; the cause of the rest is unknown. This sample has under 850,000 clones in its table, and roughly 90% of those were observed once. The ten biggest clones cover 0.008% to 0.011% of the sample. These data were also reused for a study on human thymus T cells. The second source states: Donors were immunologically healthy infants undergoing open corrective cardiac surgery for congenital heart defects in Finland. Thymus tissue was collected as surgical resects that were removed during corrective cardiac surgery. Both the thymic and the peripheral blood repertoires appeared to show biased V and J gene segment usage. The related research reported highly overlapping thymic TCR repertoires among unrelated individuals. The study used under 10 infant thymus samples plus four related peripheral blood samples to characterize TCR alpha and beta repertoires. The infant donors were roughly 7 to 244 days old, and the cohort included six or seven males and a couple of females. Thymocytes were mechanically released from the tissue and were stored as pellets of 10-30 million cells at -70 degrees C. A QIAsymphony instrument was used to extract genomic DNA from frozen cell pellets. TCRB and TCRAD loci were amplified from a standardized quantity of quality-controlled genomic DNA using the immunoSEQ multiplex PCR assay. The amplicons spanned the V(D)J region and were long enough to cover the CDR3 and allow V and J genes to be identified. The commercial immunoSEQ service was used to sequence amplicons on an Illumina platform. Primer bias and sequencing errors were corrected using previously described methods, and TCRAD and TCRB definitions followed the IMGT database. immunoSEQ Analyzer 3.0 and VDJTools were used for repertoire analysis, which covered basic statistics, V/J segment usage, diversity estimates, rarefaction and pairwise overlap. Chao1, ChaoE, Efron-Thisted, Shannon and inverse Simpson indices were used to estimate diversity, which was also estimated on datasets down-sampled to the smallest sample. Repertoire overlap was determined by strict matching of CDR3 nucleotide sequence, V gene and J gene, and Jaccard-based multidimensional scaling clustering was applied. On average, roughly 800,000 unique TCRB clonotypes were obtained from thymus samples, compared with about 84,000 from blood samples.

The sample was thymocytes. The chain uses TRBV7-3 and TRBJ2-7, and TRBD2 matches 7 of the central bases. The receptor comes from a boy under three years old with a congenital heart defect. Donor details come from another sample of the same person, matched by shared clones. The sequence in DNA is TGTGCCAGCAGCCCCGGCGGGGGAAGACGGCCCTACGAGCAGTACTTC. Its amino acids are CASSPGGGRRPYEQYF.